The 15 T cell receptor beta chains given below trace back to one sample, sequenced in a study of T-cell reconstitution after alpha-beta-depleted transplantation in children. As it was prepared, the TCRbeta library received unique molecular identifiers. Each CDR3 protein is one row after TCRdb ran MiXCR on the PCR reads. The sample shows about 500,000 distinct CDR3 sequences, 32% of them seen only once. The sequenced sample was PBMCs from the stem cell graft donor, obtained from the stem cell graft. These receptors were obtained from a human donor who donated a stem cell graft to a child with aplastic anemia.

This clonotype came up a few times. This chain links TRBV29-1 with TRBJ1-2; D uncertain. Trimming left V 3 bases short and J 6 bases short, with 14 bases between. CDR1 is SQVTM, CDR2 ANQGSEA, per germline. CDR3 length: 13 residues. In nucleotides, the CDR3 is TGCAGCGTTGAGACAAGGTCCGGCCATGGCTACACCTTC. Protein product: CSVETRSGHGYTF.

The rearrangement joins TRBV28 to TRBJ2-1, with D unresolved. Trimming removed 2 bases from V and 2 bases from J, with 10 bases in between. Germline loops: CDR1 MDHEN, CDR2 SYDVKM. The CDR3 consists of 15 residues. CDR3 in amino acids: CASSLAQPPYNEQFF. Here the CDR3 DNA reads TGTGCCAGCAGTTTAGCCCAGCCCCCCTACAATGAGCAGTTCTTC.

The rearrangement uses TRBV12-3 or TRBV12-4 and TRBJ2-2, with 10 bases lining up with TRBD2. The trim removed 11 bases at V and 4 bases at J, leaving 7 bases unmatched. The CDR3 loop spans 14 amino acids. In DNA, the CDR3 is TGTGCCGGGCAGGCTAGCGGGGGCACCGGGGAGCTGTTTTTT. Its translation: CAGQASGGTGELFF.

The genes are TRBV12-3 or TRBV12-4 and TRBJ1-1; D remains ambiguous. The CDR3 covers 14 residues. V lost 7 bases to trimming and J lost 0 bases, with 12 bases between them. CDR3 nucleotides: TGTGCCAGCACCATACGCACGGTGAACACTGAAGCTTTCTTT. Its protein is CASTIRTVNTEAFF.

This clonotype was counted between two and nine times. CDR3 loop: CASSDREKVQETQYF. The CDR3 DNA reads TGTGCCAGCAGTGACAGGGAAAAAGTCCAAGAGACCCAGTACTTC. V is TRBV6-1 and J is TRBJ2-5, with D possibly being TRBD1 (5 bases). Trimming took 3 bases from V and 1 from J, leaving 12 bases between them. This CDR3 region has 15 residues. Germline V lookup: CDR1 MNHNS, CDR2 SASEGT.

The chain couples TRBV24-1 to TRBJ1-1; TRBD1 might be the D (5 bases). The germline CDR1 and CDR2 sequences are KGHDR and SFDVKD. This CDR3 comprises 12 residues. V lost 6 bases and J 1 base, leaving 5 bases between the germline ends. Here the CDR3 reads CATSQGNTEAFF. The CDR3 region has the DNA TGTGCCACCAGTCAGGGGAACACTGAAGCTTTCTTT.

The genes are TRBV10-2 and TRBJ2-7; no clear D. CDR1 is WSHSY and CDR2 is SAAADI in the germline V gene. This CDR3 is 15 amino acids long. The ends were cut back, 6 bases at V and 0 bases at J, with 15 bases in the middle. The chain's CDR3 is CASSQDTRSSYEQYV. The CDR3 nucleotides read TGCGCCAGCAGCCAAGACACCCGGAGCTCCTACGAGCAGTACGTC.

Only a few counts were recorded for this clonotype. The chain links TRBV20-1 to TRBJ1-2, with 11 bases aligning to TRBD1. Unmatched junction bases numbered 11, after V lost 6 bases and J lost 5 bases. Per the germline V gene, CDR1 is DFQATT and CDR2 is SNEGSKA (reference sequence). The CDR3 covers 15 residues. The CDR3 DNA reads as TGCAGTGCGCGGACAGGGGGCGCGGTTACATATGGCTACACCTTC. The encoded protein is CSARTGGAVTYGYTF.

In this sample, this clonotype turned up a few times. The rearrangement joins TRBV7-2 to TRBJ1-2; D not certain. V lost 5 bases, J lost 6 bases, and 13 bases lay in between. Per the germline V gene, CDR1 is SGHTA and CDR2 is FQGNSA. The CDR3 sequence is 13 residues long. CDR3 residues: CASSLTVLDGYTF. As DNA, the CDR3 is TGTGCCAGCAGCCTGACGGTTTTAGATGGCTACACCTTC. Complete variable domain (other parts from reference TRBV7-2 and TRBJ1-2): GAGVSQSPSNKVTEKGKDVELRCDPISGHTALYWYRQSLGQGLEFLIYFQGNSAPDKSGLPSDRFSAERTGGSVSTLTIQRTQQEDSAVYLCASSLTVLDGYTFGSGTRLTVV.

This clonotype was counted only a few times. The rearrangement joins TRBV20-1 to TRBJ2-1; D gene ambiguous. V was clipped by 6 bases and J by 2 bases, with 14 bases between them. This CDR3 is built from 14 residues. Germline assignment: CDR1 DFQATT and CDR2 SNEGSKA (reference sequence). The CDR3 region is CSALGGVTYNEQFF. The CDR3 region has the DNA TGCAGTGCCCTTGGTGGGGTAACCTACAATGAGCAGTTCTTC.

The chain links TRBV7-8 to TRBJ2-3, with 11 bases lining up with TRBD2. Germline V gives CDR1 SGHVS, CDR2 FQNEAQ. This CDR3 region has 15 residues. Unmatched junction bases numbered 9, after V lost 5 bases and J lost 8 bases. CDR3 DNA sequence: TGTGCCAGCAGCGGTAGCGGGAGGGCCGCTGGTACGCAGTATTTT. Its protein product is CASSGSGRAAGTQYF.

The chain combines TRBV5-6 with TRBJ1-2; D is possibly TRBD1 (5 bases). With 4 bases removed from V and 8 bases from J, the gap between germline ends came to 15 bases. The V gene's germline CDR1 is SGHDT and CDR2 YYEEEE. The CDR3 runs 13 residues. CDR3 DNA: TGTGCCAGCAGCCCGCGACAGCTTATGGGCTACACCTTC. As protein: CASSPRQLMGYTF.

This chain links TRBV29-1 with TRBJ1-1, with D unresolved. This CDR3 region has 9 residues. Germline assignment: CDR1 SQVTM and CDR2 ANQGSEA. The CDR3 coding sequence is TGCACCACAGAGCCTGAAGCTTTCTTT. Amino acid sequence: CTTEPEAFF.

This clonotype was picked up a small number of times. The chain is built from TRBV7-2 and TRBJ2-1; possibly TRBD2 for D (6 bases). The CDR3 contains 15 residues. Germline-derived CDR1 and CDR2 are SGHTA and FQGNSA. V lost 4 bases and J lost 9, with 19 bases in between. The CDR3 sequence: CASSSRPGGSGEQFF. As DNA, the CDR3 is TGTGCCAGCAGCTCCCGCCCAGGAGGGAGCGGTGAGCAGTTCTTC.

This clonotype was detected only a few times. This chain joins TRBV12-3 or TRBV12-4 and TRBJ1-5; perhaps TRBD1 as D (5 bases). The V gene lost 0 bases and the J gene lost 5 bases, with 8 bases spanning the gap. There are 14 residues in the CDR3. The CDR3 loop reads CASSLAGTDQPQHF. CDR3 sequence (DNA): TGTGCCAGCAGTTTAGCAGGGACGGATCAGCCCCAGCATTTT.